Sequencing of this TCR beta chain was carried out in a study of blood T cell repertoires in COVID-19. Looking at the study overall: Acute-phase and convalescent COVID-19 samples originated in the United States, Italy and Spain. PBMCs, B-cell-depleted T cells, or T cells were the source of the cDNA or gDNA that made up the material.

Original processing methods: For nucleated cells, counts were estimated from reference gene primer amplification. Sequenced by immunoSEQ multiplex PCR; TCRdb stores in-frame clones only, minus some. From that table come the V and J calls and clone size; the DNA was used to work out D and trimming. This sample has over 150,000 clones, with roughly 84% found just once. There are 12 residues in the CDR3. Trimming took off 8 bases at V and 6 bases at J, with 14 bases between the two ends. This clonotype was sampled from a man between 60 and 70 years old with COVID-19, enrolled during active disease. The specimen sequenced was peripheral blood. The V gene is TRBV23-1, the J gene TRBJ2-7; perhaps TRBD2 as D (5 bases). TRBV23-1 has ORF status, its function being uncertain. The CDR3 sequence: CASPGIRAEQYF. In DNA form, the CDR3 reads TGCGCCAGCCCGGGGATACGCGCCGAGCAGTACTTC.